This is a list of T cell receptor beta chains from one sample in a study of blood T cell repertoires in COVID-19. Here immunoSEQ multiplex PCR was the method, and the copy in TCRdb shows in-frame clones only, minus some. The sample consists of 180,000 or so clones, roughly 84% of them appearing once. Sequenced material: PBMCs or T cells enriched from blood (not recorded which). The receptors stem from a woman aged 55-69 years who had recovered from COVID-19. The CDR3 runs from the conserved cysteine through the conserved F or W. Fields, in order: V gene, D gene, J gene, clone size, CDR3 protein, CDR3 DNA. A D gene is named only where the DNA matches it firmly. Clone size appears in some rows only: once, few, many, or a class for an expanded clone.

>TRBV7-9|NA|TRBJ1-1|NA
CASSFTVNTEAFF
TGTGCCAGCAGCTTCACGGTGAACACTGAAGCTTTCTTT
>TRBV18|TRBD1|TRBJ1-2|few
CASSPQQGRSYGYTF
TGTGCCAGCTCACCCCAACAGGGGAGGTCCTATGGCTACACCTTC
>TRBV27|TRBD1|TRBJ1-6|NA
CASSLLGDRRHSPLHF
TGTGCCAGCAGTTTATTGGGGGACAGGAGACATTCACCCCTCCACTTT
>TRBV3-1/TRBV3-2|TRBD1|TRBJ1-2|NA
CASSQSTGLSGYTF
TGTGCCAGCAGCCAGTCGACAGGGTTATCTGGCTACACCTTC
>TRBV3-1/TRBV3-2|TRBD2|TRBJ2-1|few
CASSQGLAGGPWKFF
TGTGCCAGCAGCCAAGGTCTAGCGGGGGGGCCTTGGAAGTTCTTC
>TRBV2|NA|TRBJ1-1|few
CASIKGATEAFF
TGTGCCAGCATTAAAGGGGCCACTGAAGCTTTCTTT
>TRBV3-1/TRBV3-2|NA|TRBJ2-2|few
CASSFLAVPNTGELFF
TGTGCCAGCAGCTTCTTAGCGGTGCCGAACACCGGGGAGCTGTTTTTT
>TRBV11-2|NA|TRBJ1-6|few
CASSLVAGYNSPLHF
TGTGCCAGCAGCTTAGTGGCAGGTTATAATTCACCCCTCCACTTT
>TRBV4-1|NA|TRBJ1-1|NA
CASSQYLVSLKAFF
TGCGCCAGCAGCCAATACCTCGTGAGCCTTAAAGCTTTCTTT
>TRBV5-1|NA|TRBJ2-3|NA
CASSLGLADRDTQYF
TGCGCCAGCAGCTTGGGGCTAGCCGATCGAGATACGCAGTATTTT
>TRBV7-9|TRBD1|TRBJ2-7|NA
CASSGMTGAYEQYF
TGTGCCAGCAGCGGGATGACAGGGGCCTACGAGCAGTACTTC
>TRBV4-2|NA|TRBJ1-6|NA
CASSQDLPGSNSPLHF
TGTGCCAGCAGCCAAGATCTCCCAGGATCTAATTCACCCCTCCACTTT
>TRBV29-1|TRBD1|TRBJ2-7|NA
CSVARDRSSYEQYF
TGCAGCGTTGCTAGGGACAGGAGCTCCTACGAGCAGTACTTC
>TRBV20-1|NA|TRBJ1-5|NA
CSATGGAPQHF
TGCAGTGCTACAGGAGGGGCGCCCCAGCATTTT
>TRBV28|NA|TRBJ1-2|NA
CASRRGTNYGYTF
TGTGCCAGCAGGCGGGGCACCAACTATGGCTACACCTTC
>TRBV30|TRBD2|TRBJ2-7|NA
CAWSRGGLYEQYF
TGTGCCTGGAGTCGCGGGGGGCTCTACGAGCAGTACTTC
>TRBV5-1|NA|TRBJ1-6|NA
CASSLAGVRFSPLHF
TGCGCCAGCAGCTTGGCGGGGGTAAGGTTTTCACCCCTCCACTTT
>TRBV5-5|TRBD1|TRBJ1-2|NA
CASSRDRNYYGYTF
TGTGCCAGCAGCCGGGACAGAAATTACTATGGCTACACCTTC
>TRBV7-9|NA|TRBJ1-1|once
CASSLAVEAFF
TGTGCCAGCAGCTTAGCCGTAGAAGCTTTCTTT
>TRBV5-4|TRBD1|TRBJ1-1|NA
CASSLTDRDRDTEAFF
TGTGCCAGCAGCTTAACAGATAGGGACAGGGACACTGAAGCTTTCTTT
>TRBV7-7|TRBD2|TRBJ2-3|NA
CASSQGLAGADTQYF
TGTGCTAGCAGCCAGGGACTAGCGGGGGCAGATACGCAGTATTTT
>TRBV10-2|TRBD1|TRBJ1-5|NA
CASAGGRNQPQHF
TGCGCCAGCGCAGGGGGGCGCAATCAGCCCCAGCATTTT
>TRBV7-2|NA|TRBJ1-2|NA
CASSLTEANYGYTF
TGTGCCAGCAGCCTGACAGAGGCTAACTATGGCTACACCTTC
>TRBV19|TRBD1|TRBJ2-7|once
CASSRGQLYEQYF
TGTGCCAGTAGTAGGGGACAGCTTTACGAGCAGTACTTC
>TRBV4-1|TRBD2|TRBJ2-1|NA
CASSVLAGKQFF
TGCGCCAGCAGCGTCCTAGCGGGTAAGCAGTTCTTC
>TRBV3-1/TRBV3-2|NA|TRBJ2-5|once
CASSQLTSYVYF
TGTGCCAGCAGCCAGCTTACTAGTTATGTCTACTTC
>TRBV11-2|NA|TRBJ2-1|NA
CASSLETWGGPPFF
TGTGCCAGCAGCTTAGAAACGTGGGGGGGCCCCCCGTTCTTC
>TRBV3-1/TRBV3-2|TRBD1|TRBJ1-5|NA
CASTPRQGVGNQPQHF
TGTGCCAGCACCCCGCGTCAGGGGGTTGGCAATCAGCCCCAGCATTTT
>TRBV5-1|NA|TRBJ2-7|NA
CASSVDGYEQYF
TGCGCCAGCAGCGTGGACGGTTACGAGCAGTACTTC